Below, 26 T cell receptor beta chains from the same sample are listed, as sequenced in a study of T cell clonality in common variable immunodeficiency. The table came from immunoSEQ multiplex PCR; TCRdb's copy has only in-frame clones and leaves some out. Recorded here are about 35,000 clones, none singletons. The sequenced material came from peripheral blood mononuclear cells. These TCRs come from a person aged 18-69 years in good health.

This clone was detected many times. The read falls 3 residues short of the CDR3 end, and the missing part is taken from the germline J gene. The chain combines TRBV19 with TRBJ2-7, with 9 nucleotides matching TRBD1. V lost 3 bases, J lost 0 bases, and 0 bases stayed unmatched. CDR3 size: 14 residues. Germline V lookup: CDR1 LNHDA, CDR2 SQIVND (reference sequence). CDR3 DNA, as far as it was read: TGTGCCAGTAGTATGACAGGGGGCTCCTACGAG. The encoded protein is CASSMTGGSYE. The full CDR3 is CASSMTGGSYEQYF.

This clone was recorded many times. Sequencing ends 3 residues short of the CDR3 end; the germline J gene provides the rest. This rearrangement joins TRBV9 to TRBJ2-7; D perhaps matches TRBD1 (6 bases). The CDR3 length is 16 residues. Germline V CDR1 and CDR2: SGDLS, YYNGEE. Trimming removed 0 bases from V and 2 bases from J, with 15 bases in between. The CDR3 protein is CASSVGAGVFTYEQYF. CDR3 bases read: TGTGCCAGCAGCGTAGGGGCAGGGGTATTTACCTACGAG.

This clone appeared many times. Read coverage stops 3 residues before the CDR3 terminus; the germline J gene supplies the remainder. The V gene is TRBV5-1, the J gene TRBJ2-1; D unclear. CDR1 and CDR2 (germline): SGHRS, YFSETQ. The V end lost 1 base, the J end lost 4 bases, and 6 bases lay between the germline ends. This CDR3 contains 13 residues. The covered CDR3 bases are TGCGCCAGCAGCTTGAAAGGGTACAATGAG. Translation: CASSLKGYNE. The whole CDR3 region reads CASSLKGYNEQFF.

This clone was counted at least ten times. The read comes to an end 3 residues before the CDR3 does, leaving the germline J gene to fill in the end. This sequence joins TRBV20-1 and TRBJ2-3; unclear D gene. Germline CDR1 reads DFQATT; CDR2 reads SNEGSKA (reference sequence). The CDR3 has 13 amino acids. Partial CDR3 DNA: TGCAGTGCTTCCGGGTCTAACCAAGAGACG. Amino acid sequence: CSASGSNQET. The whole CDR3 sequence is CSASGSNQETQYF.

This clone was observed at least ten times. The read gets to within 3 residues of the CDR3 end, and the germline J gene fills in the rest. The V gene is TRBV29-1, the J gene TRBJ2-2; D gene uncertain. The CDR3 spans 12 residues. Germline values: CDR1 SQVTM, CDR2 ANQGSEA. The CDR3 loop reads CSVGSYNEKLFF. The covered CDR3 bases are TGCAGCGTTGGGTCATACAATGAAAAG.

In its sample, this clone was seen many times. The read terminates 3 residues before the CDR3 end, so the remaining end is supplied by the germline J gene. The chain joins TRBV30 to TRBJ1-2; no reliable D call. V shed 2 bases and J shed 4 bases, with 17 bases lying between them. CDR3 length equals 15 residues. Germline-derived CDR1 and CDR2 are GTSNPN and SVGIG (reference sequence). CDR3 region: CAWSYPPRLTYGYTF. The sequenced part of the CDR3 DNA is TGTGCCTGGAGTTACCCCCCGAGACTGACCTATGGC. The complete variable domain, with remaining parts taken from reference TRBV30 and TRBJ1-2, reads SQTIHQWPATLVQPVGSPLSLECTVEGTSNPNLYWYRQAAGRGLQLLFYSVGIGQISSEVPQNLSASRPQDRQFILSSKKLLLSDSGFYLCAWSYPPRLTYGYTFGSGTRLTVV.

This clone was detected ten times or more. Read sequence stops 3 residues before the CDR3 end, and the germline J gene provides the missing end. The chain carries TRBV19 and TRBJ1-1; TRBD1 might be the D (6 bases). The CDR3 contains 13 residues. From germline, CDR1 is LNHDA and CDR2 SQIVND (reference sequence). Trimming left V 7 bases short and J 5 bases short, with 14 bases between. The CDR3 sequence: CASTPGHVTEAFF. The sequenced CDR3 bases are TGTGCCAGTACCCCGGGACACGTAACTGAA.

For this clone: The missing CDR3 end, 3 residues past where the read stops, is filled in from the germline J gene. This chain links TRBV7-6 with TRBJ2-3, with 16 bases lining up with TRBD2. CDR1 is SGHVS and CDR2 is FNYEAQ in the germline V gene. The CDR3 is made up of 17 amino acids. CDR3: CASSLAGLAGGAETQYF. The sequenced part of the CDR3 DNA is TGTGCCAGCAGCTTAGCGGGACTAGCGGGAGGGGCGGAGACG.

There are many counts of this clone. The CDR3 is cut off 3 residues early in the read; its end comes from the germline J gene. V usage is TRBV20-1 and J usage is TRBJ2-7; 12 bases line up with TRBD1. This CDR3 contains 14 residues. Germline V CDR1 and CDR2: DFQATT, SNEGSKA (reference sequence). V was clipped by 3 bases and J by 3 bases; unmatched bases: 3. CDR3 DNA (partial): TGCAGTGCTAGGGGGACAGGGGGCCTCTACGAG. Translated: CSARGTGGLYE. The entire CDR3 protein reads CSARGTGGLYEQYF.

In this sample, this clone turned up many times. Read data end 3 residues before the CDR3 end; the end is taken from the germline J gene. V and J are TRBV7-3 and TRBJ2-1, with 7 bases fitting TRBD2. V trimming: 4 bases; J trimming: 7 bases; junction bases outside the gene matches: 7. The germline gives CDR1 SGHTA, CDR2 FQGTGA. This CDR3 is 14 amino acids long. Incomplete CDR3 DNA: TGTGCCAGCAGCTCTAGCGGTCCCCAGAATGAG. Residues: CASSSSGPQNE. The CDR3 in full is CASSSSGPQNEQFF. The whole variable domain, filled in from reference TRBV7-3 and TRBJ2-1, reads GAGVSQTPSNKVTEKGKYVELRCDPISGHTALYWYRQSLGQGPEFLIYFQGTGAADDSGLPNDRFFAVRPEGSVSTLKIQRTERGDSAVYLCASSSSGPQNEQFFGPGTRLTVL.

This clone was seen a handful of times. The read halts 3 residues ahead of the CDR3 end, with the missing end drawn from the germline J gene. V and J are TRBV19 and TRBJ1-6; 8 nucleotides match TRBD1. CDR1 and CDR2 from the germline V gene are LNHDA and SQIVND (reference sequence). CDR3 size: 13 residues. V shed 8 bases and J 8 bases; nucleotides not matched to a gene: 5. CDR3: CASGDRQDSPLHF. CDR3 DNA (partial): TGTGCCAGTGGGGACAGGCAAGATTCACCC.

Only a few counts were recorded for this clone. It may be a read error: a sequence one base away is much more abundant. The sequenced fragment ends 3 residues before the CDR3 boundary, so the rest is inferred from the germline J gene. The V and J genes are TRBV6-2 or TRBV6-3 and TRBJ2-3; 7 bases fit TRBD1. In germline, CDR1 is MNHEY, CDR2 SVGEGT. The CDR3 has 15 residues. CDR3 protein: CASSKGQVPDQPQYF. The DNA read from the CDR3 is TGTGCCAGCAGCAAAGGACAGGTCCCCGATCAGCCG.

The table lists this clone with a few counts. The sequenced fragment ends 3 residues before the CDR3 boundary, so the rest is inferred from the germline J gene. The rearrangement links TRBV11-2 to TRBJ1-4; no clear D. The CDR3 length is 14 residues. The V end lost 5 bases, the J end lost 0 bases, and 7 bases lay between the germline ends. Germline V lookup: CDR1 SGHAT, CDR2 FQNNGV. CDR3 DNA (partial): TGTGCCAGCAGCCCGGTAACAACTAATGAAAAA. Its protein is CASSPVTTNEK. From start to end, the CDR3 is CASSPVTTNEKLFF. The full variable domain, its missing parts supplied by reference TRBV11-2 and TRBJ1-4, is EAGVAQSPRYKIIEKRQSVAFWCNPISGHATLYWYQQILGQGPKLLIQFQNNGVVDDSQLPKDRFSAERLKGVDSTLKIQPAKLEDSAVYLCASSPVTTNEKLFFGSGTQLSVL.

Many counts were recorded for this clone. The CDR3 is cut off 3 residues early in the read; its end comes from the germline J gene. The chain couples TRBV20-1 to TRBJ2-7, with D perhaps matching TRBD1 (6 bases). The CDR3 contains 15 residues. Trimming removed 1 base at V and 1 base at J, with 14 bases between. The V gene's germline CDR1 is DFQATT and CDR2 SNEGSKA (reference sequence). The DNA read from the CDR3 is TGCAGTGCTAGAGGCCTGGACAGCCTGTCCTACGAG. Amino acids: CSARGLDSLSYE. The full CDR3 reads CSARGLDSLSYEQYF.

This clone was observed many times. The read terminates 3 residues before the CDR3 end, so the remaining end is supplied by the germline J gene. The chain is built from TRBV19 and TRBJ2-4, with a possible D match to TRBD2 (5 bases). The germline gives CDR1 LNHDA, CDR2 SQIVND (reference sequence). The V gene lost 4 bases and the J gene lost 1 base, with 14 bases spanning the gap. The CDR3 has 16 residues. The covered CDR3 bases are TGTGCCAGTAGTACCCACCGAGCTAGCGCCAAAAACATT. Residues: CASSTHRASAKNI. The CDR3 in full is CASSTHRASAKNIQYF.

In this sample, this clone turned up many times. The read halts 3 residues ahead of the CDR3 end, with the missing end drawn from the germline J gene. V is TRBV6-1 and J is TRBJ2-1; D gene uncertain. The V gene lost 1 base and the J gene lost 0 bases, with 7 bases spanning the gap. This CDR3 contains 15 residues. Germline V lookup: CDR1 MNHNS, CDR2 SASEGT. CDR3 DNA, as far as it was read: TGTGCCAGCAGTGAAGGCGGCAGCTCCTACAATGAG. Amino acids: CASSEGGSSYNE. The complete CDR3 reads CASSEGGSSYNEQFF.

About this clone itself: With the read ending 3 residues before the CDR3 end, the germline J gene is used to fill in that end. The chain joins TRBV30 to TRBJ1-2; 9 bases agree with TRBD1. Germline CDR1 GTSNPN, CDR2 SVGIG (reference sequence). The CDR3 runs to 15 residues. The CDR3 is CAWAHSGTGIRDYTF. CDR3 DNA (partial): TGTGCCTGGGCCCATTCCGGGACAGGGATTCGCGAC.

This clone was detected ten times or more. The read terminates 3 residues ahead of where the CDR3 ends, so the germline J gene completes it. The chain joins TRBV19 to TRBJ1-1, with TRBD1 matching over 7 bases. Germline values: CDR1 LNHDA, CDR2 SQIVND (reference sequence). The CDR3 length is 13 residues. Germline trimming cut 6 bases from V and 4 bases from J; bases unmatched to any gene: 5. CDR3 loop: CASRNRGVTEAFF. The DNA read from the CDR3 is TGTGCCAGTAGAAACAGGGGAGTCACTGAA.

This clone was detected ten times or more. Read coverage stops 3 residues before the CDR3 terminus; the germline J gene supplies the remainder. V usage is TRBV5-6 and J usage is TRBJ1-2, with 8 bases fitting TRBD1. V dropped 0 bases and J dropped 7; count of bases not matched to a gene: 2. Germline V gene sequence: CDR1 SGHDT, CDR2 YYEEEE. The CDR3 runs to 13 residues. The CDR3 DNA, read in part, is TGTGCCAGCAGCTTGGCAGGGGGCTCTGGC. It specifies CASSLAGGSG. The CDR3 in full is CASSLAGGSGYTF. The full variable domain, with the rest looked up from reference TRBV5-6 and TRBJ1-2, is DAGVTQSPTHLIKTRGQQVTLRCSPKSGHDTVSWYQQALGQGPQFIFQYYEEEERQRGNFPDRFSGHQFPNYSSELNVNALLLGDSALYLCASSLAGGSGYTFGSGTRLTVV.

This clone was seen ten or more times. The observed sequence ends 3 residues before the CDR3 terminus, with the missing tail filled in from the germline J gene. The chain links TRBV20-1 to TRBJ2-2; D is uncertain. The CDR3 loop spans 14 amino acids. The V gene's germline CDR1 is DFQATT and CDR2 SNEGSKA (reference sequence). CDR3 region: CSAREATTNEKLFF. The sequenced part of the CDR3 DNA is TGCAGTGCTAGAGAAGCAACAACTAATGAAAAG.

To note about this clone: Sequencing ends 3 residues short of the CDR3 end; the germline J gene provides the rest. The V and J genes are TRBV7-2 and TRBJ1-2; D perhaps matches TRBD1 (5 bases). Germline CDR1 SGHTA, CDR2 FQGNSA. This CDR3 has 14 amino acids. The DNA read from the CDR3 is TGTGCCAGCAGCGGGGGGACTCGGACCTACGAC. Translation: CASSGGTRTYD. The complete CDR3 reads CASSGGTRTYDYTF. The full variable domain, its missing parts supplied by reference TRBV7-2 and TRBJ1-2, is GAGVSQSPSNKVTEKGKDVELRCDPISGHTALYWYRQSLGQGLEFLIYFQGNSAPDKSGLPSDRFSAERTGGSVSTLTIQRTQQEDSAVYLCASSGGTRTYDYTFGSGTRLTVV.

This clone was counted at least ten times. The read finishes 3 residues shy of the CDR3 end, and the germline J gene is used to complete it. The chain links TRBV2 to TRBJ2-7, with D possibly being TRBD1 (6 bases). CDR1 and CDR2 (germline): SNHLY, FYNNEI. Trimming removed 4 bases at V and 4 bases at J, with 14 bases between. This CDR3 has 14 amino acids. CDR3 in amino acids: CASSVARGGYEQYF. The covered CDR3 bases are TGTGCCAGCAGTGTGGCCAGGGGTGGGTACGAG.

This clone was counted many times. The CDR3 end is not reached by the read, which stops 3 residues before it; the germline J gene fills it in. The rearrangement links TRBV5-4 to TRBJ2-3; D is perhaps TRBD1 (6 bases). V shed 4 bases and J shed 4 bases, with 13 bases lying between them. Per germline, CDR1 SGHNT and CDR2 YYREEE (reference sequence). The CDR3 sequence is 14 residues long. The CDR3 sequence: CASSAGDWADTQYF. CDR3 DNA, as far as it was read: TGTGCCAGCAGCGCAGGGGATTGGGCAGATACG.

Ten or more counts support this clone. The read stops 3 residues short of the end of the CDR3; the missing end is completed from the germline J gene. The chain has TRBV28 and TRBJ1-4; D is uncertain. Trimming took off 8 bases at V and 5 bases at J, with 15 bases between the two ends. Germline V gives CDR1 MDHEN, CDR2 SYDVKM. The CDR3 runs 14 residues. The CDR3 loop reads CASLDASANEKLFF. Incomplete CDR3 DNA: TGTGCCAGCTTGGATGCGAGCGCGAATGAAAAA.

This clone has a count of ten or more. The CDR3 bases that were read are TGTGCCAGTAGTAACAGGGGGACAGATACG. Protein: CASSNRGTDT. The CDR3 as a whole reads CASSNRGTDTQYF. This chain links TRBV19 with TRBJ2-3; 8 bases align to TRBD1. The read halts 3 residues ahead of the CDR3 end, with the missing end drawn from the germline J gene. The CDR3 consists of 13 residues. Germline values: CDR1 LNHDA, CDR2 SQIVND (reference sequence). V trimming: 4 bases; J trimming: 3 bases; junction bases outside the gene matches: 0.

Many counts were recorded for this clone. This CDR3 is CASSLEGQGFYEQYF. The DNA read from the CDR3 is TGTGCCAGCAGCTTAGAGGGACAGGGGTTCTACGAG. The chain carries TRBV7-9 and TRBJ2-7, with TRBD1 matching over 10 bases. The read finishes 3 residues shy of the CDR3 end, and the germline J gene is used to complete it. This CDR3 has 15 residues. Germline V gene sequence: CDR1 SEHNR, CDR2 FQNEAQ (reference sequence). V lost 1 base to trimming and J lost 3 bases; unmatched junction nucleotides: 3.